Listed below are T cell receptor beta chains from one sample, sequenced in a study of shared clonotypes between healthy human individuals. Some clones are missing from TCRdb's copy, which holds only in-frame ones; the method was immunoSEQ multiplex PCR. The table includes 450,000 or so clones, roughly three quarters detected once. Source material: PBMCs. Receptors originate from a woman in her forties in good health. Some clones in this sample may be carry-over from other donors' samples. CDR3s include the opening cysteine and the closing phenylalanine or tryptophan. Each record gives: J gene, V gene, clone size, D gene, CDR3 protein, CDR3 DNA. The D gene is left open where the match is weak. Size is stated for part of the rows, as once, few or many counts, or as a class when the clone is expanded.

j_gene: TRBJ2-5; v_gene: TRBV5-6; abundance: .; d_gene: TRBD2; CDR3aa: CASSGGLAGGPNGETQYF; CDR3nt: TGTGCCAGCAGCGGGGGACTAGCGGGAGGGCCCAACGGGGAGACCCAGTACTTC
j_gene: TRBJ1-1; v_gene: TRBV5-1; abundance: .; d_gene: .; CDR3aa: CASSLTAANTEAFF; CDR3nt: TGCGCCAGCAGCTTGACAGCGGCGAACACTGAAGCTTTCTTT
j_gene: TRBJ2-5; v_gene: TRBV20-1; abundance: once; d_gene: .; CDR3aa: CSAIRVETQYF; CDR3nt: TGCAGTGCTATCAGGGTAGAGACCCAGTACTTC
j_gene: TRBJ2-7; v_gene: TRBV10-3; abundance: many; d_gene: TRBD1; CDR3aa: CAISVDRGYEQYF; CDR3nt: TGTGCCATCAGTGTGGACAGGGGATACGAGCAGTACTTC
j_gene: TRBJ2-1; v_gene: TRBV30; abundance: .; d_gene: TRBD2; CDR3aa: CAWSKGKVSGRALRYNEQFF; CDR3nt: TGTGCCTGGAGTAAGGGTAAGGTTAGCGGGAGGGCCCTCCGGTACAATGAGCAGTTCTTC
j_gene: TRBJ2-1; v_gene: TRBV28; abundance: .; d_gene: TRBD2; CDR3aa: CASSQKVFLAGAYNEQFF; CDR3nt: TGTGCCAGCAGCCAAAAGGTCTTTCTAGCGGGAGCTTACAATGAGCAGTTCTTC
j_gene: TRBJ2-7; v_gene: TRBV2; abundance: .; d_gene: TRBD1; CDR3aa: CASSVQGASYEQYF; CDR3nt: TGTGCCAGCAGTGTACAGGGGGCATCCTACGAGCAGTACTTC
j_gene: TRBJ2-1; v_gene: TRBV4-3; abundance: .; d_gene: TRBD2; CDR3aa: CASSQAGLAGGVQFF; CDR3nt: TGCGCCAGCAGCCAAGCGGGACTAGCGGGAGGGGTGCAGTTCTTC
j_gene: TRBJ1-2; v_gene: TRBV19; abundance: .; d_gene: TRBD1; CDR3aa: CASSGQGGYGYTF; CDR3nt: TGTGCCAGTAGCGGACAGGGAGGCTATGGCTACACCTTC
j_gene: TRBJ2-7; v_gene: TRBV18; abundance: .; d_gene: .; CDR3aa: CASSPQGVEQYF; CDR3nt: TGTGCCAGCTCACCCCAGGGAGTCGAGCAGTACTTC
j_gene: TRBJ1-1; v_gene: TRBV7-2; abundance: once; d_gene: .; CDR3aa: CASSYSPNTEAFF; CDR3nt: TGTGCCAGCAGCTATTCCCCGAACACTGAAGCTTTCTTT
j_gene: TRBJ2-7; v_gene: TRBV27; abundance: .; d_gene: TRBD1; CDR3aa: CASSAPGTGYEQYF; CDR3nt: TGTGCCAGCAGTGCCCCCGGGACAGGCTACGAGCAGTACTTC
j_gene: TRBJ2-7; v_gene: TRBV30; abundance: .; d_gene: TRBD2; CDR3aa: CAWSATSGILLGTRYEQYF; CDR3nt: TGTGCCTGGAGCGCGACTAGCGGGATTCTTTTGGGAACCCGATACGAGCAGTACTTC
j_gene: TRBJ1-1; v_gene: TRBV29-1; abundance: .; d_gene: TRBD1; CDR3aa: CSVGKAGGTEAFF; CDR3nt: TGCAGCGTAGGTAAAGCAGGGGGGACTGAAGCTTTCTTT
j_gene: TRBJ1-2; v_gene: TRBV10-3; abundance: few; d_gene: .; CDR3aa: CAISEGQSYGYTF; CDR3nt: TGTGCCATCAGCGAGGGGCAGAGCTATGGCTACACCTTC
j_gene: TRBJ1-1; v_gene: TRBV28; abundance: .; d_gene: .; CDR3aa: CASSLGGDSLEAFF; CDR3nt: TGTGCCAGCAGCCTCGGGGGGGACTCCTTAGAAGCTTTCTTT
j_gene: TRBJ2-7; v_gene: TRBV7-6; abundance: .; d_gene: .; CDR3aa: CASSLARDGYEQYF; CDR3nt: TGTGCCAGCAGCTTAGCCCGGGACGGTTACGAGCAGTACTTC
j_gene: TRBJ2-7; v_gene: TRBV7-8; abundance: few; d_gene: TRBD1; CDR3aa: CASSLRDRGLAYEQYF; CDR3nt: TGTGCCAGCAGCCTCCGGGACAGGGGTCTGGCCTACGAGCAGTACTTC
j_gene: TRBJ1-3; v_gene: TRBV2; abundance: .; d_gene: .; CDR3aa: CASSERSEAGNTIYF; CDR3nt: TGTGCCAGCAGTGAACGATCCGAGGCTGGAAACACCATATATTTT
j_gene: TRBJ1-4; v_gene: TRBV4-2; abundance: .; d_gene: .; CDR3aa: CASSQDPWVEKLFF; CDR3nt: TGTGCCAGCAGCCAAGACCCCTGGGTCGAAAAACTGTTTTTT
j_gene: TRBJ1-2; v_gene: TRBV6-4; abundance: .; d_gene: .; CDR3aa: CANHFPGTYGYTF; CDR3nt: TGTGCCAACCACTTCCCAGGGACCTATGGCTACACCTTC
j_gene: TRBJ2-5; v_gene: TRBV18; abundance: .; d_gene: TRBD2; CDR3aa: CASSPGTSQETQYF; CDR3nt: TGTGCCAGCTCACCCGGGACTAGCCAAGAGACCCAGTACTTC
j_gene: TRBJ2-2; v_gene: TRBV2; abundance: .; d_gene: TRBD2; CDR3aa: CASSVLAGVTGELFF; CDR3nt: TGTGCCAGCAGTGTGCTAGCGGGAGTCACCGGGGAGCTGTTTTTT
j_gene: TRBJ1-1; v_gene: TRBV28; abundance: .; d_gene: .; CDR3aa: CASSPPGAGSYTEAFF; CDR3nt: TGTGCCAGCAGTCCGCCAGGTGCGGGGTCGTACACTGAAGCTTTCTTT
j_gene: TRBJ2-5; v_gene: TRBV4-2; abundance: .; d_gene: TRBD2; CDR3aa: CASSQAVAGASGRGETQYF; CDR3nt: TGTGCCAGCAGCCAAGCCGTAGCGGGGGCTAGCGGGAGGGGGGAGACCCAGTACTTC
j_gene: TRBJ2-1; v_gene: TRBV30; abundance: .; d_gene: .; CDR3aa: CAFKVGTSYNEQFF; CDR3nt: TGTGCCTTCAAAGTGGGTACCTCCTACAATGAGCAGTTCTTC
j_gene: TRBJ2-3; v_gene: TRBV9; abundance: .; d_gene: .; CDR3aa: CASSGEVGTDTQYF; CDR3nt: TGTGCCAGCAGCGGGGAAGTGGGCACAGATACGCAGTATTTT
j_gene: TRBJ1-4; v_gene: TRBV6-6; abundance: .; d_gene: .; CDR3aa: CASSYLQTGNEKLFF; CDR3nt: TGTGCCAGCAGTTACTTACAGACCGGTAATGAAAAACTGTTTTTT
j_gene: TRBJ2-2; v_gene: TRBV13; abundance: .; d_gene: .; CDR3aa: CASSATRRGELFF; CDR3nt: TGTGCCAGCAGCGCGACTCGGCGCGGGGAGCTGTTTTTT
j_gene: TRBJ1-2; v_gene: TRBV14; abundance: many; d_gene: TRBD1; CDR3aa: CASSLLQGADYGYTF; CDR3nt: TGTGCCAGCAGCCTACTACAGGGGGCCGACTATGGCTACACCTTC
j_gene: TRBJ2-1; v_gene: TRBV27; abundance: .; d_gene: .; CDR3aa: CASRVGLAYNEQFF; CDR3nt: TGTGCCAGCAGGGTGGGGCTAGCTTACAATGAGCAGTTCTTC
j_gene: TRBJ1-4; v_gene: TRBV6-1; abundance: once; d_gene: TRBD1; CDR3aa: CASSRGQGGEKLFF; CDR3nt: TGTGCCAGCAGCCGAGGACAGGGAGGGGAAAAACTGTTTTTT
j_gene: TRBJ2-7; v_gene: TRBV28; abundance: .; d_gene: TRBD2; CDR3aa: CASTKEGRGSYEQYF; CDR3nt: TGTGCCAGCACGAAGGAAGGGAGGGGTTCCTACGAGCAGTACTTC
j_gene: TRBJ2-3; v_gene: TRBV6-1; abundance: few; d_gene: TRBD2; CDR3aa: CASSVASGRYTDTQYF; CDR3nt: TGTGCCAGCAGTGTGGCTAGCGGGAGGTACACAGATACGCAGTATTTT
j_gene: TRBJ2-7; v_gene: TRBV28; abundance: .; d_gene: .; CDR3aa: CASSFPGRGTYEQYF; CDR3nt: TGTGCCAGCAGTTTTCCAGGGCGAGGGACCTACGAGCAGTACTTC
j_gene: TRBJ2-1; v_gene: TRBV30; abundance: .; d_gene: TRBD1; CDR3aa: CASRDRTYNEQFF; CDR3nt: TGTGCCTCCCGGGACAGGACCTACAATGAGCAGTTCTTC
j_gene: TRBJ2-1; v_gene: TRBV20-1; abundance: .; d_gene: .; CDR3aa: CSARDRDRQFF; CDR3nt: TGCAGTGCCCGAGACCGGGACCGGCAGTTCTTC
j_gene: TRBJ1-5; v_gene: TRBV18; abundance: .; d_gene: .; CDR3aa: CASSPPGDRSVQPQHF; CDR3nt: TGTGCCAGCTCACCACCGGGAGACAGGTCCGTTCAGCCCCAGCATTTT
j_gene: TRBJ2-3; v_gene: TRBV18; abundance: .; d_gene: TRBD1; CDR3aa: CASSPREGATDTQYF; CDR3nt: TGTGCCAGCTCACCACGAGAGGGGGCAACAGATACGCAGTATTTT
j_gene: TRBJ1-5; v_gene: TRBV28; abundance: .; d_gene: .; CDR3aa: CASRQGGDQPQHF; CDR3nt: TGTGCCAGCAGACAGGGTGGAGATCAGCCCCAGCATTTT
j_gene: TRBJ2-2; v_gene: TRBV7-3; abundance: .; d_gene: TRBD2; CDR3aa: CASSDVLAGAGELFF; CDR3nt: TGTGCCAGCAGCGACGTCCTAGCGGGCGCCGGGGAGCTGTTTTTT
j_gene: TRBJ2-7; v_gene: TRBV28; abundance: few; d_gene: .; CDR3aa: CASSLPGSSINEQYF; CDR3nt: TGTGCCAGCAGCCTCCCTGGTTCCAGCATCAACGAGCAGTACTTC
j_gene: TRBJ2-1; v_gene: TRBV28; abundance: .; d_gene: .; CDR3aa: CASRPGGGTYNEQFF; CDR3nt: TGTGCCAGCAGGCCGGGGGGCGGGACTTACAATGAGCAGTTCTTC
j_gene: TRBJ2-2; v_gene: TRBV9; abundance: .; d_gene: TRBD2; CDR3aa: CASRGLADTGELFF; CDR3nt: TGTGCCAGCAGAGGACTAGCGGATACCGGGGAGCTGTTTTTT
j_gene: TRBJ2-2; v_gene: TRBV5-1; abundance: .; d_gene: .; CDR3aa: CASSLDGSTFELFF; CDR3nt: TGCGCCAGCAGCTTGGATGGCTCCACTTTTGAGCTGTTTTTT
j_gene: TRBJ2-2; v_gene: TRBV5-1; abundance: .; d_gene: .; CDR3aa: CASSLGVDGELFF; CDR3nt: TGCGCCAGCAGCTTGGGGGTAGACGGGGAGCTGTTTTTT
j_gene: TRBJ1-1; v_gene: TRBV18; abundance: .; d_gene: TRBD1; CDR3aa: CASSYGQGRTEAFF; CDR3nt: TGTGCCAGCTCCTATGGACAGGGGAGAACTGAAGCTTTCTTT
j_gene: TRBJ2-7; v_gene: TRBV29-1; abundance: .; d_gene: TRBD2; CDR3aa: CSVEVQTSGRSPQYF; CDR3nt: TGCAGCGTTGAAGTCCAGACTAGCGGGAGATCGCCGCAGTACTTC
j_gene: TRBJ2-3; v_gene: TRBV5-6; abundance: .; d_gene: TRBD2; CDR3aa: CASSLFGTSDSTDTQYF; CDR3nt: TGTGCCAGCAGCTTGTTCGGGACTAGTGATAGCACAGATACGCAGTATTTT
j_gene: TRBJ1-3; v_gene: TRBV7-2; abundance: .; d_gene: .; CDR3aa: CASSLTGVRSGNTIYF; CDR3nt: TGTGCCAGCAGCTTAACCGGGGTCAGGTCTGGAAACACCATATATTTT
j_gene: TRBJ2-1; v_gene: TRBV10-3; abundance: .; d_gene: TRBD2; CDR3aa: CAISEGVAGNNEQFF; CDR3nt: TGTGCCATCAGTGAGGGGGTAGCGGGTAACAATGAGCAGTTCTTC
j_gene: TRBJ2-7; v_gene: TRBV6-5; abundance: .; d_gene: TRBD1; CDR3aa: CASSYSPDRAYEQYF; CDR3nt: TGTGCCAGCAGTTACTCGCCGGACAGGGCCTACGAGCAGTACTTC